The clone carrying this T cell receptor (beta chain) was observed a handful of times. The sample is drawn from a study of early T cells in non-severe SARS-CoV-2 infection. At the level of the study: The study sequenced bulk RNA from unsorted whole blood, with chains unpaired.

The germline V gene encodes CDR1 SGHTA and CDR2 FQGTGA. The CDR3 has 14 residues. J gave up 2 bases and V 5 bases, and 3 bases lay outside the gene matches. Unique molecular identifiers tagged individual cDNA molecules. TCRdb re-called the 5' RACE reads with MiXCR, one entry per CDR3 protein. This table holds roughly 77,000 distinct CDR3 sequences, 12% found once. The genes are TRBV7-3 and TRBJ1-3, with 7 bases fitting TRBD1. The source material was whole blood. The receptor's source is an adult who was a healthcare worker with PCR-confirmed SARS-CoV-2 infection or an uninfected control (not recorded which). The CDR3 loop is CASSPGGAGNTIYF. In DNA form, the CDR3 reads TGTGCCAGCAGCCCAGGGGGAGCTGGAAACACCATATATTTT.